This T cell receptor beta chain was found in a study of T cell responses to AZD1222 COVID-19 vaccine. Study-level information: Combined were second doses at about 4 or about 12 weeks. Broader study findings: The donor cohort was predominantly white British with a female majority, and clonal diversity may have been underestimated. Spike-specific TCR breadth and depth grew following two AZD1222 doses. Only five or six people who got AZD1222 tested seropositive at baseline.

As regards this clone: The antigen is unknown.

The data were produced by immunoSEQ multiplex PCR, yet TCRdb's version contains in-frame clones alone and is incomplete. This repertoire shows about 78,000 clones, roughly nine tenths found once; its top ten account for roughly 24%. The CDR3 has 17 residues. Germline V gene data show CDR1 as WNHNN and CDR2 as SYGVQD (reference sequence). The J segment lost 5 bases and the V segment lost 3 bases, leaving 10 bases of the junction unmatched. Sequenced material: peripheral blood, taken on day 0 of AZD1222 vaccination. The source is an adult in good health. V gene TRBV10-1 combines with J gene TRBJ2-5; 12 bases align to TRBD1. The CDR3 reads CASSDPQRDRGLETQYF. CDR3 DNA sequence: TGCGCCAGCAGTGACCCCCAAAGGGACAGGGGGCTGGAGACCCAGTACTTC.